This T cell receptor (beta chain) is drawn from a study of beta chain features in type 1 diabetes. Study-level findings and limits: Shortening that was moderate but significant affected the TCRB CDR3s of Type 1 diabetes patients in all four CD4+ subsets.

Expressed TCRB transcripts got sequenced, as all isolated RNA was reverse transcribed. Using immunoSEQ multiplex PCR, the repertoire was profiled, and TCRdb retains in-frame clones only, with some absent. The sample shows 160,000 or so clones, 9% of them seen only once. Details on this clone: The antigen is not known.

The material sequenced was central memory CD4+ T cells from blood. The clonotype originates from a woman aged 25 to 39 with type 1 diabetes.

This CDR3 is CASSLRGGRNEKLFF. Written as DNA, the CDR3 is TGTGCCAGCAGTTTAAGAGGGGGTAGAAATGAAAAACTGTTTTTT. J is TRBJ1-4 and V is TRBV27; tentative D call: TRBD1 (6 bases). The CDR3 spans 15 residues. Germline CDR1 reads MNHEY; CDR2 reads SMNVEV (reference sequence). Trimming removed 2 bases from V and 5 bases from J, with 12 bases in between.